The 10 T cell receptor beta chains in this list originate from one sample, sequenced in a study of T and B cells in COVID-19 patients (dated by TCRdb to about 2020). Genomic DNA extracted from blood was used in amounts of about 250-500 ng for amplification of TRB repertoires. The listed sequencing device is Illumina MiSeq. Multiplex PCR with BIOMED2 TRB-A/B primer pools was used to amplify the TRB rearrangements. TCRdb ran its own pipeline on the public reads, namely fastp trimming at Q25 and MiXCR clone calling, and kept in-frame beta chains. Identical CDR3 protein sequences are pooled into one entry, listed with their most common genes and DNA. This sample lists about 8,000 distinct CDR3 sequences; about 28% were detected once. The ten largest clones represent approximately 5.1% of the sample. Input material: blood. The source of these receptors is a human donor who had recovered from COVID-19.

This clonotype occurred many times. The rearrangement joins TRBV6-1 to TRBJ2-7; tentatively, D is TRBD2 (6 bases). From germline, CDR1 is MNHNS and CDR2 SASEGT. The V end lost 1 base, the J end lost 4 bases, and 32 bases lay between the germline ends. The CDR3 spans 21 residues. CDR3 nucleotide sequence: TGTGCCAGCAGTGAAGTACCTAGGTTAGGGGCAGGGATGGAGGGCCAATACGAGCAGTACTTC. Translated, it gives CASSEVPRLGAGMEGQYEQYF.

This clonotype was picked up many times. This rearrangement joins TRBV6-1 to TRBJ2-7; 7 bases map to TRBD2. CDR3 length equals 17 residues. The germline V gene encodes CDR1 MNHNS and CDR2 SASEGT. V was pared by 6 bases and J by 3 bases, with 17 bases of the junction left unmatched. CDR3 nucleotide sequence: TGTGCCAGCAGCAAACAACCACAAGCGGGGAGGTTCTACGAGCAGTACGTC. Translated: CASSKQPQAGRFYEQYV.

This clonotype showed up many times. The rearrangement joins TRBV6-1 to TRBJ2-1; 8 bases agree with TRBD1. Looked up from germline, CDR1 is MNHNS and CDR2 is SASEGT. Unmatched junction bases numbered 7, after V lost 6 bases and J lost 6 bases. The CDR3 has 14 residues. This CDR3 reads CASRPGGLGNEQFF. For the CDR3, the DNA is TGTGCCAGCAGACCAGGGGGCCTCGGCAATGAGCAGTTCTTC.

This clonotype has just a few counts. V gene TRBV24-1 combines with J gene TRBJ1-1, with 8 bases aligning to TRBD1. The ends lost 3 bases at V and 5 bases at J; junction bases unmatched: 7. The CDR3 extends over 15 amino acids. CDR1 is KGHDR, CDR2 SFDVKD, per germline. The CDR3, as DNA: TGTGCCACCAGTGATACAGGGGGAGGAAGGACTGAAGCTTTCTTT. This gives the protein CATSDTGGGRTEAFF.

V gene TRBV7-6 combines with J gene TRBJ1-1; no definite D call. Germline CDR1 reads SGHVS; CDR2 reads FNYEAQ. The CDR3 totals 15 residues. Trimming stripped 2 bases from V and 5 bases from J, with 15 bases between. The CDR3 protein is CASSLTGPPRTEAFF. The CDR3 nucleotides are TGTGCCAGCAGCTTAACTGGCCCTCCTAGGACTGAAGCTTTCTTT.

This clonotype ranks as medium-sized. This chain links TRBV19 with TRBJ2-2, with 9 bases fitting TRBD1. Germline CDR1 is LNHDA and CDR2 is SQIVND (reference sequence). The V segment lost 7 bases and the J segment 1 base; nucleotides outside the gene matches: 4. This CDR3 has 15 amino acids. The CDR3 protein is CASTRTGENTGELFF. The CDR3, as DNA: TGTGCCAGTACCAGGACAGGGGAGAACACCGGGGAGCTGTTTTTT.

This clonotype is categorized as large (0.1 to 1%). CDR3 nucleotide sequence: TGCAGCGTTACAAGCCTAGGGGACTCTGGGGCCAACGTCCTGACTTTC. Translating gives CSVTSLGDSGANVLTF. The chain employs TRBV29-1 and TRBJ2-6, with D possibly being TRBD1 (5 bases). CDR1 is SQVTM, CDR2 ANQGSEA, per germline. There are 16 residues in the CDR3. V gave up 5 bases and J gave up 0 bases, with 14 bases separating them.

By share of the sample, this clonotype is medium-sized. This chain connects TRBV19 to TRBJ2-1, with TRBD2 as a possible D gene (7 bases). Trimming took 5 bases from V and 0 from J, leaving 20 bases between them. Germline lookup yields CDR1 LNHDA and CDR2 SQIVND (reference sequence). The CDR3 is 18 amino acids. CDR3 residues: CASSLKGGGRHSYNEQFF. DNA of the CDR3: TGTGCCAGTAGTCTAAAGGGGGGGGGTCGCCACTCCTACAATGAGCAGTTCTTC.

With respect to this clonotype: The junction shows a germline mismatch at one end, possibly a read error. The V call is TRBV10-3, the J call TRBJ1-2; D is unclear. This CDR3 contains 14 residues. Germline values: CDR1 ENHRY, CDR2 SYGVKD. The CDR3 DNA is TGCGCCAGCAGTGAGTCGCGCATCGCGAATGGCTACACCTTC. Translation: CASSESRIANGYTF.

The CDR3 region has the DNA TGCAGTGCTATCCCGGGACTTAACACTGAAGCTTTCTTT. Protein product: CSAIPGLNTEAFF. The rearrangement uses TRBV20-1 and TRBJ1-1; D is perhaps TRBD1 (5 bases). Germline lookup yields CDR1 DFQATT and CDR2 SNEGSKA (reference sequence). V lost 4 bases and J 2 bases, leaving 11 bases between the germline ends. The CDR3 is made up of 13 amino acids.